This T cell receptor beta chain was sequenced during a study of T cell responses to AZD1222 COVID-19 vaccine. Germline CDR1 is SNHLY and CDR2 is FYNNEI. The junction had 5 bases not matched to a gene; V was cut back by 9 bases and J by 1 base. The CDR3 has 13 residues. The protocol was immunoSEQ multiplex PCR, while the TCRdb copy is restricted to in-frame clones and leaves out a portion. The sample consists of about 130,000 clones, 70% to 90% of them appearing once. Specimen: peripheral blood, collected on day 0 of AZD1222 vaccination. The chain couples TRBV2 to TRBJ1-2; 7 nucleotides align to TRBD1. The receptor comes from an adult in good health. The CDR3 coding sequence is TGTGCCAGGACAGGGATGGGTAACTATGGCTACACCTTC. Its translation: CARTGMGNYGYTF.